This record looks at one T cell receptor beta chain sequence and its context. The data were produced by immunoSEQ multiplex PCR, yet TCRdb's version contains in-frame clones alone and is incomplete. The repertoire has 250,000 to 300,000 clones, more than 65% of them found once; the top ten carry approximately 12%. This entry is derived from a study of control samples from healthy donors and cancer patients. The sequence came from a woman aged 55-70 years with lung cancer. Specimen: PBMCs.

The CDR3 DNA reads TGTGCCAGCAGCTTAGATCTAGGGGGTCAGGCTGAAGCTTTCTTT. Translating gives CASSLDLGGQAEAFF. The chain joins TRBV7-3 to TRBJ1-1, with a weak D call TRBD1 (6 bases). This CDR3 has 15 amino acids. Germline V gene data show CDR1 as SGHTA and CDR2 as FQGTGA. The V gene lost 2 bases and the J gene lost 6 bases, with 16 bases spanning the gap. Based on the CDR3 plus reference TRBV7-3 and TRBJ1-1, the full variable domain is GAGVSQTPSNKVTEKGKYVELRCDPISGHTALYWYRQSLGQGPEFLIYFQGTGAADDSGLPNDRFFAVRPEGSVSTLKIQRTERGDSAVYLCASSLDLGGQAEAFFGQGTRLTVV.